The rows below give T cell receptor beta chains drawn from one sample of a study of shared clonotypes between healthy human individuals. TCRdb keeps only in-frame clones here, not all; method: immunoSEQ multiplex PCR. The sample carries 450,000 to 500,000 clones, about 85% recorded once. Sequenced: PBMCs. Receptor source: a woman between 40 and 55 years old in good health. Some clones in this sample may be carry-over from other donors' samples. The CDR3 runs from the conserved cysteine through the conserved F or W. The D gene is left open where the match is weak. Clone size is not always given. Where it is, it says once, few, many or a class for expanded clones.

D: TRBD2
J: TRBJ2-2
V: TRBV11-2
size: .
DNA: TGTGCCAGCAGCCCCAGTAGCGGGCCTGGGACCGGGGAGCTGTTTTTT
CDR3: CASSPSSGPGTGELFF

D: TRBD1
J: TRBJ1-1
V: TRBV7-8
size: .
DNA: TGTGCCAGCAGCGGACAGGTTTCGGCCTCTGAAGCTTTCTTT
CDR3: CASSGQVSASEAFF

D: TRBD2
J: TRBJ2-1
V: TRBV2
size: .
DNA: TGTGCCAGCGGGGGACTAGCGGGAGGTAATGAGCAGTTCTTC
CDR3: CASGGLAGGNEQFF

D: .
J: TRBJ1-2
V: TRBV30
size: .
DNA: TGTGCCTGGAGTGTACAGGGACGGGTCGGCTACACCTTC
CDR3: CAWSVQGRVGYTF

D: .
J: TRBJ2-2
V: TRBV5-1
size: .
DNA: TGCGCCACTGGGGTGAACACCGGGGAGCTGTTTTTT
CDR3: CATGVNTGELFF

D: TRBD1
J: TRBJ1-4
V: TRBV10-3
size: .
DNA: TGTGCCATCAGTGAGTCGACAGGGACGATTCATGAAAAACTGTTTTTT
CDR3: CAISESTGTIHEKLFF

D: .
J: TRBJ2-5
V: TRBV9
size: .
DNA: TGTGCCAGCAGCGTAGGTCCAGCGGCTGATAGGGAGACCCAGTACTTC
CDR3: CASSVGPAADRETQYF

D: TRBD2
J: TRBJ2-2
V: TRBV18
size: .
DNA: TGTGCCAGCTCCCCCCGACTAGCGGGAGGCCACACCGGGGAGCTGTTTTTT
CDR3: CASSPRLAGGHTGELFF

D: .
J: TRBJ2-7
V: TRBV28
size: .
DNA: TGTGCCAGCAGTGGGGGCAAAGGCGAGCAGTACTTC
CDR3: CASSGGKGEQYF

D: .
J: TRBJ1-5
V: TRBV13
size: .
DNA: TGTGCCAGCAGCTTAGGACCGGGGGAACAGCCCCAGCATTTT
CDR3: CASSLGPGEQPQHF

D: .
J: TRBJ2-5
V: TRBV30
size: few
DNA: TGTGCCTGGAGGTTCAGTGGGGGGCAAGAGACCCAGTACTTC
CDR3: CAWRFSGGQETQYF

D: TRBD1
J: TRBJ1-2
V: TRBV4-3
size: .
DNA: TGCGCCAGCAGCCAAGTTGAGACAGGGGGCGCATGGTACGGCTACACCTTC
CDR3: CASSQVETGGAWYGYTF

D: .
J: TRBJ1-1
V: TRBV6-1
size: once
DNA: TGTGCCAGCAAGGACCTCACTGAAGCTTTCTTT
CDR3: CASKDLTEAFF

D: .
J: TRBJ2-5
V: TRBV25-1
size: .
DNA: TGTGCCAGCAGCCCGGGACAAAAACAAGAGACCCAGTACTTC
CDR3: CASSPGQKQETQYF

D: .
J: TRBJ2-7
V: TRBV10-2
size: .
DNA: TGCGCCAGCAGTGAGACCAACCGGGCAAAGCAGTACTTC
CDR3: CASSETNRAKQYF

D: TRBD1
J: TRBJ1-1
V: TRBV25-1
size: .
DNA: TGTGCCAGCATCCGACAGGGGTTGAGGGTGAACACTGAAGCTTTCTTT
CDR3: CASIRQGLRVNTEAFF

D: TRBD1
J: TRBJ2-1
V: TRBV27
size: .
DNA: TGTGCCAGCAGTTTGACAGGGGGCGCCAATGAGCAGTTCTTC
CDR3: CASSLTGGANEQFF

D: .
J: TRBJ1-5
V: TRBV28
size: .
DNA: TGTGCCAGCAGTTTGGGTGGGCCGTTGTTTCTCAATCAGCCCCAGCATTTT
CDR3: CASSLGGPLFLNQPQHF

D: .
J: TRBJ1-1
V: TRBV5-6
size: .
DNA: TGTGCCAGCAGCTTGGGGGGGTTCGGTGCTTTCTTT
CDR3: CASSLGGFGAFF

D: TRBD1
J: TRBJ2-7
V: TRBV27
size: .
DNA: TGTGCCAGCAGGCGTAGACAGGGGCCCTTGTACTACGAGCAGTACTTC
CDR3: CASRRRQGPLYYEQYF

D: TRBD2
J: TRBJ2-7
V: TRBV6-1
size: many
DNA: TGTGCCAGCAGTGTTAGCGGGGCCTACGAGCAGTACTTC
CDR3: CASSVSGAYEQYF

D: TRBD2
J: TRBJ2-5
V: TRBV30
size: .
DNA: TGTGCCTGGAGTGTAGGGGTCGCGGGAGGGCCGGAGACCCAGTACTTC
CDR3: CAWSVGVAGGPETQYF

D: .
J: TRBJ2-1
V: TRBV20-1
size: .
DNA: TGCAGTGGCCTCTGGATCAATGAGCAGTTCTTC
CDR3: CSGLWINEQFF

D: .
J: TRBJ2-5
V: TRBV6-6
size: .
DNA: TGTGCCAGCAGTCAGGGGGGGGAGACCCAGTACTTC
CDR3: CASSQGGETQYF

D: .
J: TRBJ1-2
V: TRBV19
size: few
DNA: TGTGCCAGTAGTCCCAAGCAACAGGGTGGCTACACCTTC
CDR3: CASSPKQQGGYTF

D: TRBD2
J: TRBJ2-3
V: TRBV10-1
size: .
DNA: TGCGCCAGCAGCCCCATCATGGCGGGAGAGGCAGATACGCAGTATTTT
CDR3: CASSPIMAGEADTQYF

D: .
J: TRBJ2-7
V: TRBV28
size: .
DNA: TGTGCCAGCAAAGGCAGGGGACCCTCCTACGAGCAGTACTTC
CDR3: CASKGRGPSYEQYF

D: TRBD2
J: TRBJ2-7
V: TRBV12-5
size: .
DNA: TGTGCTAGTTCGGCTAGCGGGAGGATCGAGCAGTACTTC
CDR3: CASSASGRIEQYF

D: .
J: TRBJ2-7
V: TRBV7-2
size: .
DNA: TGTGCCAGCAGCTTAAATTCCGGGAGTAGCTCCTACGAGCAGTACTTC
CDR3: CASSLNSGSSSYEQYF

D: .
J: TRBJ2-2
V: TRBV2
size: .
DNA: TGTGCCAGCAGTGAACAGGGGCAGGGAGCCGGGGAGCTGTTTTTT
CDR3: CASSEQGQGAGELFF

D: .
J: TRBJ2-1
V: TRBV11-2
size: .
DNA: TGTGCCAGCAGCCTAGGTGGCGAGCAGTTCTTC
CDR3: CASSLGGEQFF

D: .
J: TRBJ2-1
V: TRBV30
size: .
DNA: TGTGCCTGGAGTGTAGTGGAGTTGGGAGGTGAGCAGTTCTTC
CDR3: CAWSVVELGGEQFF

D: .
J: TRBJ2-3
V: TRBV11-2
size: .
DNA: TGTGCCAGCAGCTCTACGACTGGGGGGCAGGGCACAGATACGCAGTATTTT
CDR3: CASSSTTGGQGTDTQYF

D: TRBD2
J: TRBJ2-5
V: TRBV2
size: .
DNA: TGTGCCAGCAAATGGGCTAGCGGCCAAGAGACCCAGTACTTC
CDR3: CASKWASGQETQYF

D: .
J: TRBJ1-1
V: TRBV7-9
size: .
DNA: TGTGCCAGCAGCCCGAACGAAGGGAGAGGGAACACTGAAGCATGGGATTTCTTT
CDR3: CASSPNEGRGNTEAWDFF

D: .
J: TRBJ2-5
V: TRBV29-1
size: .
DNA: TGCAGCGTTGCGGCCCGGCCCCAAGAGACCCAGTACTTC
CDR3: CSVAARPQETQYF

D: .
J: TRBJ2-1
V: TRBV5-4
size: .
DNA: TGTGCCAGCAGCTTGGAGTTGAGGGGTGAGCAGTTCTTC
CDR3: CASSLELRGEQFF

D: .
J: TRBJ1-1
V: TRBV5-4
size: once
DNA: TGTGCCAGCAGCTTGGCCGCCAGCCCGGGAACTGAAGCTTTCTTT
CDR3: CASSLAASPGTEAFF

D: TRBD2
J: TRBJ2-2
V: TRBV13
size: .
DNA: TGTGCCAGCAGCCGATATGGGACTAGCGGGAGGCACGGGGAGCTGTTTTTT
CDR3: CASSRYGTSGRHGELFF

D: .
J: TRBJ2-7
V: TRBV21-1
size: .
DNA: TGTGCCAGCAGCACCCGGGACATATCCTACGAGCAGTACTTC
CDR3: CASSTRDISYEQYF

D: TRBD1
J: TRBJ2-3
V: TRBV15
size: .
DNA: TGTGCCACCAGCAGAGATCTTGGGACAGGGGGTACAGATACGCAGTATTTT
CDR3: CATSRDLGTGGTDTQYF

D: .
J: TRBJ2-7
V: TRBV5-1
size: .
DNA: TGCGCCAGCAGCTTGGCCGCGGAGGGCGAGCAGTACTTC
CDR3: CASSLAAEGEQYF

D: .
J: TRBJ1-2
V: TRBV30
size: .
DNA: TGTGCCTGGAGTGTACAGGGAAGGGACTATGGCTACACCTTC
CDR3: CAWSVQGRDYGYTF

D: TRBD2
J: TRBJ2-7
V: TRBV18
size: .
DNA: TGTGCCAGCTCACTAGCGGGAGTGGACTACGAGCAGTACTTC
CDR3: CASSLAGVDYEQYF

D: .
J: TRBJ1-1
V: TRBV2
size: many
DNA: TGTGCCAGCAGTGTGGGCCGATCTTCCGCTGAAGCTTTCTTT
CDR3: CASSVGRSSAEAFF

D: .
J: TRBJ2-2
V: TRBV5-1
size: once
DNA: TGCGCCAGCAGCCCACCTACAACGAACACCGGGGAGCCGTTTTTT
CDR3: CASSPPTTNTGEPFF

D: .
J: TRBJ2-5
V: TRBV7-2
size: .
DNA: TGTGCCAGCAGCTTAAATAGCGGAGACGGAGAGACCCAGTACTTC
CDR3: CASSLNSGDGETQYF

D: .
J: TRBJ2-2
V: TRBV5-4
size: .
DNA: TGTGCCAGCAGCTCCGGGACTCATCTCACCGGGGAGCTGTTTTTT
CDR3: CASSSGTHLTGELFF

D: .
J: TRBJ2-5
V: TRBV7-2
size: .
DNA: TGTGCCAGCAGCTTAAGGATCGAAGAGACCCAGTACTTC
CDR3: CASSLRIEETQYF

D: .
J: TRBJ2-6
V: TRBV30
size: once
DNA: TGTGCCTGGAGTGCCCCTGGGGCCAACGTCCTGACTTTC
CDR3: CAWSAPGANVLTF

D: .
J: TRBJ1-5
V: TRBV7-2
size: .
DNA: TGTGCCAGCAGCTTGATACAGGGAGGGCAGCCCCAGCATTTT
CDR3: CASSLIQGGQPQHF

D: TRBD2
J: TRBJ2-5
V: TRBV30
size: .
DNA: TGTGCTTTTGCAGCGGGGACCCAAGAGACCCAGTACTTC
CDR3: CAFAAGTQETQYF

D: .
J: TRBJ2-1
V: TRBV9
size: .
DNA: TGTGCCAGCAGCGTCGGCCTCGCACCACCCAATGAGCAGTTCTTC
CDR3: CASSVGLAPPNEQFF

D: .
J: TRBJ2-1
V: TRBV20-1
size: once
DNA: TGCAGTGCCATAGGTAATGAGCAGTTCTTC
CDR3: CSAIGNEQFF

D: .
J: TRBJ2-2
V: TRBV11-3
size: .
DNA: TGTGCCAGCAGCCGGACCCGGGACACCGGGGAGCTGTTTTTT
CDR3: CASSRTRDTGELFF

D: .
J: TRBJ1-1
V: TRBV28
size: .
DNA: TGTGCCAGCACTACATTGAACACTGAAGCTTTCTTT
CDR3: CASTTLNTEAFF

D: .
J: TRBJ2-5
V: TRBV19
size: .
DNA: TGTGCCAGTACCCCGGGGGACGGAGAGACCCAGTACTTC
CDR3: CASTPGDGETQYF